The entry that follows covers one T cell receptor beta chain sequence. Its antigen is undetermined. The ends lost 4 bases at V and 6 bases at J; junction bases unmatched: 6. The germline V gene encodes CDR1 DFQATT and CDR2 SNEGSKA (reference sequence). This CDR3 region has 13 residues. This entry is derived from a study of vaccination and CD4 T cells after COVID-19. Study overall: Convalescent cases comprised fewer than ten mild and one severe, all SARS-CoV-2 positive by nasal swab PCR. Spike peptides, overlapping and drawn from SARS-CoV-2, HCoV-NL63, HCoV-OC43 and HCoV-229E, were used to stimulate cells. Regarding the study as a whole: Spike mono-reactivity held for 304 of 307 vaccine-specific clones in convalescent patients.

Oncomine TCR Beta short-read sequencing was applied to DNA from cultured CD4+ T cells. The source of extracted genomic DNA was cultured CD4+ T cells. MiXCR was run by TCRdb on the PCR reads, yielding one entry per CDR3 protein. This table holds some 16,000 distinct CDR3 sequences, about 53% found once. Treatment described: approximately 9-day PBMC culture with coronavirus spike peptide pools or control peptides (ViraFEST assay). The sequences come from CD4+ T cells from blood, cultured in vitro, collected before SARS-CoV-2 vaccination. The chain couples TRBV20-1 to TRBJ2-1; 7 bases are a match to TRBD2. This TCR came from a human donor who had recovered from COVID-19. CDR3 sequence reads: CSATSGESNEQFF. CDR3 nucleotides: TGCAGTGCTACAAGCGGGGAATCCAATGAGCAGTTCTTC.